Shown below are 4 T cell receptor beta chains from a single sample sequenced in a study of blood T cell repertoires in COVID-19. TCRdb keeps only in-frame clones here, not all; method: immunoSEQ multiplex PCR. Of around 210,000 clones listed, 70% to 90% are singletons. Sequencing was carried out using peripheral blood. The receptors shown here come from a woman in her seventies with acute or convalescent COVID-19.

The V call is TRBV29-1, the J call TRBJ1-2; the D is unclear. CDR1 and CDR2 (germline): SQVTM, ANQGSEA. The CDR3 runs 11 residues. Trimming pared 4 bases from V and 8 bases from J, leaving 11 bases between. The CDR3 loop is CSVGPSGGYTF. CDR3 sequence (DNA): TGCAGCGTTGGGCCCTCGGGGGGCTACACCTTC.

J is TRBJ2-6 and V is TRBV5-1; no firm D call. From germline, CDR1 is SGHRS and CDR2 YFSETQ. CDR3 length: 15 amino acids. With 3 bases removed from V and 2 bases from J, the gap between germline ends came to 9 bases. Here the CDR3 reads CASSSRVAGANVLTF. The CDR3 nucleotides are TGCGCCAGCAGCTCTCGGGTCGCTGGGGCCAACGTCCTGACTTTC. Together with reference TRBV5-1 and TRBJ2-6, the CDR3 gives the full variable domain: KAGVTQTPRYLIKTRGQQVTLSCSPISGHRSVSWYQQTPGQGLQFLFEYFSETQRNKGNFPGRFSGRQFSNSRSEMNVSTLELGDSALYLCASSSRVAGANVLTFGAGSRLTVL.

J is TRBJ2-6 and V is TRBV4-1; weak D call: TRBD1 (6 bases). The CDR3 is 17 residues long. Germline CDR1 is MGHRA and CDR2 is YSYEKL. The ends were cut back, 0 bases at V and 4 bases at J, with 13 bases in the middle. CDR3 sequence reads: CASSQDGSGVGANVLTF. CDR3 in DNA: TGCGCCAGCAGCCAAGATGGGTCAGGGGTAGGGGCCAACGTCCTGACTTTC.

V gene TRBV3-1 (or the pseudogene TRBV3-2) combines with J gene TRBJ2-1; TRBD2 matches 9 bases. CDR1 and CDR2 from the germline V gene are LGHDT and YNNKEL (reference sequence). Germline trimming cut 0 bases from V and 6 bases from J; bases unmatched to any gene: 3. This CDR3 is built from 15 residues. CDR3 in amino acids: CASSQEGGRANEQFF. CDR3 DNA sequence: TGTGCCAGCAGCCAAGAGGGCGGGAGGGCCAATGAGCAGTTCTTC.